This passage covers 30 T cell receptor beta chains from one sample sequenced in a study of regulatory T cells in long-lasting Graves disease. Researchers made TCR beta libraries by using iRepertoire HTBI primers and running Arm-PCR on CDR3 regions. MiXCR, applied by TCRdb to the multiplex PCR reads, yields one record per CDR3 protein. The profile covers about 620,000 distinct CDR3 sequences, with roughly 16% appearing a single time and approximately 18% taken by the ten largest. Time point specified: newly diagnosed GD, antithyroid drugs for less than 3 months. Researchers made the TCR library from RNA that was extracted from PBMCs. This sample was also put to use in a study of T cells in Graves' hyperthyroidism and ophthalmopathy.

The input for sequencing was peripheral blood mononuclear cells (PBMCs), taken at new diagnosis, from a patient treated with antithyroid drugs. Every receptor here comes from a woman aged 25 to 39 with Graves disease.

This clonotype has just a few counts. The chain joins TRBV5-8 to TRBJ2-1; D may be TRBD1 (5 bases). The CDR3 spans 16 residues. Trimming stripped 0 bases from V and 3 bases from J, with 13 bases between. The V gene's germline CDR1 is SGHTS and CDR2 YDEGEE. The CDR3 protein is CASSLGLTDRYNEQFF. The CDR3 nucleotides read TGTGCCAGCAGCTTGGGATTGACAGACCGCTACAATGAGCAGTTCTTC.

This clonotype was seen at least ten times. The gene calls are TRBV20-1 and TRBJ1-2; TRBD1 might be the D (6 bases). Trimming stripped 3 bases from V and 5 bases from J, with 13 bases between. The CDR3 spans 13 residues. Germline loops: CDR1 DFQATT, CDR2 SNEGSKA (reference sequence). CDR3 amino acids: CSARGRRGYGYTF. The CDR3 DNA follows: TGCAGTGCTAGGGGTCGCAGGGGATATGGCTACACCTTC.

The chain employs TRBV24-1 and TRBJ2-7; no reliable D call. The CDR3 contains 15 residues. Per the germline V gene, CDR1 is KGHDR and CDR2 is SFDVKD. Trimming shortened V by 6 bases and J by 3 bases, and 17 bases separated the two germline ends. CDR3: CATSPSGGLDYEQYF. Written as DNA, the CDR3 is TGTGCCACCAGTCCCTCGGGTGGGCTAGACTACGAGCAGTACTTC.

This clonotype occurred many times. The chain uses TRBV13 and TRBJ1-4, with 9 bases identical to TRBD1. Germline V CDR1 and CDR2: PRHDT, FYEKMQ (reference sequence). CDR3 size: 14 residues. J was trimmed by 8 bases and V by 5 bases; bases with no gene match: 6. The CDR3 region is CASSEDRGVEKLFF. For the CDR3, the DNA is TGTGCCAGCAGCGAGGACAGGGGTGTCGAAAAACTGTTTTTT.

In its sample, this clonotype was seen many times. V gene TRBV27 combines with J gene TRBJ2-7; 7 nucleotides line up with TRBD1. With V trimmed by 5 bases and J by 1 base, 8 bases remained unmatched. Germline CDR1 reads MNHEY; CDR2 reads SMNVEV (reference sequence). The CDR3 is made up of 15 amino acids. The CDR3 loop reads CASSPWDRVSYEQYF. DNA of the CDR3: TGTGCCAGCAGTCCGTGGGACAGAGTATCCTACGAGCAGTACTTC.

As to this clonotype: A much larger clone differs from this one at a single base, so this may be a read error. The chain employs TRBV11-3 and TRBJ2-3; perhaps TRBD2 as D (6 bases). There are 15 residues in the CDR3. The germline CDR1 and CDR2 sequences are SGHNT and YENEEA. Trimming pared 5 bases from V and 4 bases from J, leaving 16 bases between. The CDR3 bases are TGTGCCAGCAGCGAGACTAGTATGGACTCAGATACGCAGTATTTT. This translates into CASSETSMDSDTQYF.

This clonotype has at least ten counts. The chain employs TRBV28 and TRBJ2-7; D might be TRBD1 (5 bases). The CDR3 length is 16 residues. The V gene's germline CDR1 is MDHEN and CDR2 SYDVKM. V was clipped by 7 bases and J by 3 bases, with 22 bases between them. The DNA of the CDR3 is TGTGCCAGCACCCCCGCGGCGTCAGGGCAGGGCTACGAGCAGTACTTC. It codes for CASTPAASGQGYEQYF. Complete variable domain (other parts from reference TRBV28 and TRBJ2-7): DVKVTQSSRYLVKRTGEKVFLECVQDMDHENMFWYRQDPGLGLRLIYFSYDVKMKEKGDIPEGYSVSREKKERFSLILESASTNQTSMYLCASTPAASGQGYEQYFGPGTRLTVT.

This clonotype turned up a few times. The V gene is TRBV24-1, the J gene TRBJ2-1, with D possibly matching TRBD2 (5 bases). V was shortened by 1 base and J by 7 bases, with 7 bases between the two germline ends. Germline CDR1 KGHDR, CDR2 SFDVKD. The CDR3 totals 13 residues. Written as DNA, the CDR3 is TGTGCCACCAGTGATTTACAGCGGAATGAGCAGTTCTTC. Amino acid sequence: CATSDLQRNEQFF.

This clonotype was observed many times. The chain has TRBV28 and TRBJ1-2; 9 bases fit TRBD1. CDR1 is MDHEN, CDR2 SYDVKM, per germline. V was pared by 8 bases and J by 8 bases, with 12 bases of the junction left unmatched. The CDR3 spans 14 residues. CDR3 residues: CASDTGGAFGGYTF. The CDR3 nucleotides are TGTGCCAGCGACACAGGGGGCGCTTTCGGAGGCTACACCTTC.

This clonotype was counted at least ten times. The V call is TRBV3-1, the J call TRBJ1-2, with a weak D call TRBD1 (5 bases). In germline, CDR1 is LGHDT, CDR2 YNNKEL (reference sequence). Trimming stripped 0 bases from V and 4 bases from J, with 15 bases between. This CDR3 region has 16 residues. The CDR3 nucleotides read TGTGCCAGCAGCCAAGACGGACACTCAGGCCTCTATGGCTACACCTTC. Translating gives CASSQDGHSGLYGYTF.

This clonotype turned up a few times. The V gene is TRBV3-1, the J gene TRBJ2-7, with 8 bases aligning to TRBD2. Germline CDR1 is LGHDT and CDR2 is YNNKEL (reference sequence). The V and J ends lost 1 base and 0 bases, in that order; junction bases with no gene match: 5. The CDR3 is 16 residues long. CDR3 protein: CASSQVAGGSSYEQYF. The CDR3 DNA follows: TGTGCCAGCAGCCAAGTCGCGGGAGGAAGCTCCTACGAGCAGTACTTC.

Concerning this clonotype: This may stem from a read error, because a much larger clone lies one nucleotide away. This chain uses TRBV6-2 or TRBV6-3 with TRBJ1-5, with D hard to call. The length of the CDR3 is 17 residues. V was pared by 5 bases and J by 0 bases, with 17 bases between. In germline, CDR1 is MNHEY, CDR2 SVGEGT. CDR3 sequence reads: CASSTRRGPTSNQPQHF. CDR3 nucleotide sequence: TGTGCCAGCAGTACTCGCCGAGGACCAACTAGCAATCAGCCCCAGCATTTT.

The rearrangement links TRBV25-1 to TRBJ2-1, with 9 bases fitting TRBD1. V shed 3 bases, J shed 8 bases, and the junction held 8 bases outside the gene matches. The germline V gene encodes CDR1 MGHDK and CDR2 SYGVNS. There are 15 residues in the CDR3. The CDR3 loop reads CASSEGTGSMDEQFF. The CDR3 DNA sequence: TGTGCCAGCAGTGAGGGGACAGGGAGTATGGATGAGCAGTTCTTC.

This clonotype was observed a handful of times. The chain employs TRBV27 and TRBJ2-7; tentatively, D is TRBD1 (5 bases). The CDR3 covers 18 residues. V was cut by 1 base and J by 0 bases, with 19 bases left in between. Germline CDR1 MNHEY, CDR2 SMNVEV (reference sequence). The CDR3 reads CASSLFVPGSVGSYEQYF. The CDR3 region has the DNA TGTGCCAGCAGTTTATTTGTCCCAGGGTCGGTGGGCTCCTACGAGCAGTACTTC.

This clonotype was counted many times. This chain connects TRBV7-2 to TRBJ2-5, with 7 bases that match TRBD1. After removal of 2 bases from V and 1 base from J, the junction contained 4 bases not matched to a gene. CDR1 is SGHTA, CDR2 FQGNSA, per germline. The CDR3 spans 15 residues. CDR3 loop: CASSLRGPLQETQYF. CDR3 bases: TGTGCCAGCAGCTTAAGGGGGCCACTCCAAGAGACCCAGTACTTC.

The sample holds many counts of this clonotype. The V gene is TRBV6-5, the J gene TRBJ1-4; 7 positions agree with TRBD1. Germline CDR1 is MNHEY and CDR2 is SVGAGI. CDR3 length: 15 amino acids. J lost 2 bases, V lost 0 bases, and 0 bases had no gene match. In DNA, the CDR3 is TGTGCCAGCAGTTACTCGACAGGGACTAATGAAAAACTGTTTTTT. Protein product: CASSYSTGTNEKLFF.

This chain links TRBV12-3 or TRBV12-4 with TRBJ1-2, with TRBD1 matching 9 bases. The CDR3 consists of 13 residues. J gave up 8 bases and V 4 bases, and 5 bases lay outside the gene matches. The CDR3: CASSSGTGMGYTF. CDR3 sequence (DNA): TGTGCCAGCAGTTCCGGGACAGGGATGGGCTACACCTTC.

This rearrangement joins TRBV28 to TRBJ2-7; D remains unclear. The V gene lost 9 bases and the J gene lost 7 bases, with 13 bases spanning the gap. CDR1 and CDR2 from the germline V gene are MDHEN and SYDVKM. The CDR3 runs to 11 residues. CDR3 coding DNA: TGTGCCAGTGGTGACGTGCTTGAGCAGTACTTC. Protein: CASGDVLEQYF.

This sequence joins TRBV11-2 and TRBJ2-4; 8 positions match TRBD2. V trimming: 3 bases; J trimming: 8 bases; junction bases outside the gene matches: 6. Looked up from germline, CDR1 is SGHAT and CDR2 is FQNNGV. The CDR3 is 14 amino acids. The DNA of the CDR3 is TGTGCCAGCAGCTTCGGGGGGGGGGAGTACATTCAGTACTTC. Its translation: CASSFGGGEYIQYF.

The sample holds many counts of this clonotype. The chain has TRBV19 and TRBJ2-7; D is possibly TRBD2 (6 bases). CDR1 LNHDA and CDR2 SQIVND come from the germline V gene (reference sequence). The V gene lost 7 bases and the J gene lost 2 bases, with 18 bases spanning the gap. The CDR3 is 15 amino acids. The CDR3 bases are TGTGCCAGTAACGCTTTGGGGGGACCCACCTACGAGCAGTACTTC. As protein: CASNALGGPTYEQYF.

The chain uses TRBV6-5 and TRBJ1-5; possibly TRBD1 for D (5 bases). The CDR3 has 15 amino acids. Germline V lookup: CDR1 MNHEY, CDR2 SVGAGI. V lost 4 bases and J 4 bases, leaving 14 bases between the germline ends. CDR3: CASSSPGDGNQPQHF. The CDR3 DNA reads TGTGCCAGCAGTTCCCCTGGGGACGGAAATCAGCCCCAGCATTTT.

In this sample, this clonotype turned up a few times. The chain uses TRBV28 and TRBJ2-1, with 10 bases fitting TRBD2. The CDR3 covers 12 residues. Germline V gene data show CDR1 as MDHEN and CDR2 as SYDVKM. The CDR3 spells CAMSSGGNEQFF. The CDR3 DNA reads as TGTGCGATGTCTAGCGGGGGAAATGAGCAGTTCTTC.

In its sample, this clonotype was seen many times. V gene TRBV27 combines with J gene TRBJ2-7; D uncertain. This CDR3 is 15 amino acids long. Germline V gene data show CDR1 as MNHEY and CDR2 as SMNVEV (reference sequence). Between the trimmed V and J ends, which lost 3 bases and 6 bases, there was a span of 18 bases. DNA for the CDR3: TGTGCCAGCAGTTTTGGCGCCCCTCGGAGAGGCGAGCAGTACTTC. Protein sequence: CASSFGAPRRGEQYF.

About this clonotype itself: Its ends do not fully match the called genes, so a read error is possible. The chain is built from TRBV29-1 and TRBJ2-6; D is perhaps TRBD1 (5 bases). Germline V lookup: CDR1 SQVTM, CDR2 ANQGSEA. The CDR3 length is 16 residues. The CDR3 nucleotides are TGCAGCGTCGTTAAACCGGTCAGGGCTGGGACCAACGTCCTGACTTTC. Its translation is CSVVKPVRAGTNVLTF.

As to this clonotype: Just one base apart from a much larger clone, this may be a read error. The J gene is TRBJ1-5, the V gene TRBV12-3 or TRBV12-4; maybe TRBD1 (5 bases). The CDR3 contains 14 residues. DNA for the CDR3: TGTGCCGGCAGTTTGGGGGAAATAAGTCAGCCCCAGCATTTT. It translates to CAGSLGEISQPQHF.

Concerning this clonotype: A read error may be the cause here, since a much bigger clone is one base away. The V and J genes are TRBV6-9 and TRBJ1-1, with D possibly being TRBD1 (5 bases). The germline V gene has CDR1 MNHGY and CDR2 SVAAGI. The V end lost 4 bases, the J end lost 4 bases, and 19 bases lay between the germline ends. CDR3 length: 16 residues. The CDR3 here is CASSLTIQGRSTEAFF. In DNA form, the CDR3 reads TGTGCCAGCAGTTTGACCATCCAGGGAAGGAGCACTGAAGCTTTCTTT.

This clonotype has ten or more counts. The rearrangement links TRBV27 to TRBJ2-7, with 9 bases matching TRBD1. This CDR3 spans 16 amino acids. Germline assignment: CDR1 MNHEY and CDR2 SMNVEV (reference sequence). V was clipped by 8 bases and J by 0 bases; unmatched bases: 11. For the CDR3, the DNA is TGTGCCAGCTGTCCCGGGACAGGGCCAAGCTCCTACGAGCAGTACTTC. The encoded protein is CASCPGTGPSSYEQYF.

This chain connects TRBV14 to TRBJ2-2, with TRBD2 as a possible D gene (5 bases). V lost 4 bases and J 1 base, leaving 10 bases between the germline ends. The CDR3 contains 15 residues. Per the germline V gene, CDR1 is SGHDN and CDR2 is FVKESK. The CDR3 region is CASSPGDWNTGELFF. The CDR3 DNA is TGTGCCAGCAGCCCCGGGGATTGGAACACCGGGGAGCTGTTTTTT.

The J gene is TRBJ2-2, the V gene TRBV29-1, with TRBD2 identical over 12 bases. This CDR3 has 15 residues. Germline CDR1 reads SQVTM; CDR2 reads ANQGSEA. V lost 5 bases, J lost 4 bases, and 5 bases stayed unmatched. This chain's CDR3 is CSVTPGLAGTGELFF. The CDR3 DNA follows: TGCAGCGTTACTCCGGGACTAGCGGGCACCGGGGAGCTGTTTTTT.

A note on this clonotype: This sequence may be a read error, since a much larger clone differs from it by one base. V usage is TRBV6-1 and J usage is TRBJ2-1; D is unresolved. The CDR3 runs 15 residues. V dropped 0 bases and J dropped 0 bases, with 6 bases sitting between them. Germline V gives CDR1 MNHNS, CDR2 SASEGT. The CDR3 nucleotides read TGTGCCAGCAGTGAAGCGGGATACTCCTACAATGAGCAGTTCTTC. Translating it yields CASSEAGYSYNEQFF.